This section outlines one T cell receptor beta chain sequence together with its context. The sample is drawn from a study of blood T cell repertoires in COVID-19. Overall study: Acute and convalescent COVID-19 samples came from the United States, Italy and Spain.

Original analysis: Estimates of nucleated cell counts were drawn from the amplification of reference gene primers. The protocol was immunoSEQ multiplex PCR, while the TCRdb copy is restricted to in-frame clones and leaves out a portion. D and trimming come from the DNA, and the V and J calls and clone size come from that table. The data show 160,000 or so clones, over 75% seen once. Trimming took off 6 bases at V and 7 bases at J, with 10 bases between the two ends. This CDR3 is 12 amino acids long. The chain combines TRBV12-3 or TRBV12-4 with TRBJ2-1; the D gene is possibly TRBD1 (5 bases). The TCR comes from a man aged 70-80 years who had recovered from COVID-19. The source material was peripheral blood. The CDR3 DNA sequence: TGTGCCAGCAGCCCTTCAGGGAATGAGCAGTTCTTC. It yields the protein CASSPSGNEQFF.